These T cell receptor beta chains were read from a single sample in a study of vaccination and CD4 T cells after COVID-19. TCRdb itself ran the PCR reads through MiXCR, one entry per CDR3 protein. The repertoire includes over 9,000 distinct CDR3 sequences, roughly a fifth of them detected once, and 9% to 15% sits in the top ten. The antigens of these receptors remain unknown. The starting material was CD4+ T cells from blood, cultured in vitro, obtained after SARS-CoV-2 vaccination. All receptors derive from a human donor who had recovered from COVID-19. The CDR3 runs from the conserved cysteine through the conserved F or W. Fields, in order: V gene, D gene, CDR3 length, J gene, clone size, CDR3 protein, CDR3 DNA. The D gene is left open where the match is weak. Clone size appears in some rows only: once, few, many, or a class for an expanded clone.

TRBV28	NA	12	TRBJ1-1	large	CASRADHLEAFF	TGTGCCAGCAGAGCTGATCACCTTGAAGCTTTCTTT
TRBV6-2/TRBV6-3	TRBD2	16	TRBJ2-5	NA	CASSYESGGPTETQYF	TGTGCCAGCAGTTACGAGTCGGGAGGGCCAACAGAGACCCAGTACTTC
TRBV5-1	NA	15	TRBJ2-1	NA	CASSLEPGLNNEQFF	TGCGCCAGCAGCTTGGAACCGGGACTGAACAATGAGCAGTTCTTC
TRBV19	TRBD2	19	TRBJ2-3	few	CASSIGRWTSGSWGDTQYF	TGTGCCAGTAGTATAGGTCGTTGGACTAGCGGGAGTTGGGGCGATACGCAGTATTTT
TRBV7-6	TRBD2	17	TRBJ2-3	few	CASSLARSGSFPDTQYF	TGTGCCAGCAGCTTAGCGAGGAGCGGGAGCTTTCCAGATACGCAGTATTTT
TRBV7-2	NA	12	TRBJ2-3	few	CASSASSDTQYF	TGTGCCAGCAGCGCCTCTTCAGATACGCAGTATTTT
TRBV7-8	NA	12	TRBJ1-3	NA	CASSLAGNTIYF	TGTGCCAGCAGCCTGGCAGGAAACACCATATATTTT
TRBV7-2	TRBD2	17	TRBJ2-3	NA	CASSLGPLAGGQNTQYF	TGTGCCAGCAGCTTAGGTCCCCTAGCGGGAGGGCAAAATACGCAGTATTTT
TRBV20-1	TRBD2	15	TRBJ2-3	medium-sized	CSAGSRLAGTDTQYF	TGCAGTGCTGGCTCTCGGCTAGCGGGCACAGATACGCAGTATTTT
TRBV7-9	NA	12	TRBJ2-7	few	CASSFVGYEQYF	TGTGCCAGCAGCTTCGTGGGCTACGAGCAGTACTTC
TRBV28	TRBD1	15	TRBJ1-1	NA	CASSPAAGGTAEAFF	TGTGCCAGCAGCCCAGCGGCAGGGGGGACCGCTGAAGCTTTCTTT
TRBV19	NA	17	TRBJ2-1	large	CASSTPLGEADDNEQFF	TGTGCCAGTAGTACCCCTTTGGGGGAGGCCGACGACAATGAGCAGTTCTTC
TRBV28	TRBD2	15	TRBJ2-1	few	CASSLPGGAPNEQFF	TGTGCCAGCAGTCTGCCGGGGGGGGCCCCGAATGAGCAGTTCTTC
TRBV11-2	NA	15	TRBJ2-5	few	CASSLGRGREETQYF	TGTGCCAGCAGCTTAGGGCGGGGGCGCGAAGAGACCCAGTACTTC
TRBV7-2	NA	12	TRBJ2-7	NA	CASSLVPSGQYF	TGTGCCAGCAGCTTAGTCCCGTCTGGGCAGTACTTC
TRBV11-3	TRBD2	14	TRBJ2-7	NA	CASSPRLASYEQYF	TGTGCCAGCAGCCCAAGACTAGCCTCCTACGAGCAGTACTTC
TRBV14	NA	15	TRBJ2-7	few	CASSDRGQGGYEQYF	TGTGCCAGCAGCGACCGAGGGCAGGGGGGCTACGAGCAGTACTTC
TRBV2	TRBD1	20	TRBJ1-1	few	CASSVTTKGTGVRQTYEAFF	TGTGCCAGCAGTGTTACCACCAAGGGGACAGGGGTCAGGCAGACCTATGAAGCTTTCTTT
TRBV19	TRBD1	20	TRBJ1-2	few	CASTNPGQGARATIGYGYTF	TGTGCCAGTACTAACCCGGGACAGGGGGCCCGCGCGACTATAGGCTATGGCTACACCTTC
TRBV7-8	NA	15	TRBJ2-7	few	CASSLAWISSYEQYF	TGTGCCAGCAGCTTAGCGTGGATTTCCTCCTACGAGCAGTACTTC
TRBV10-1	NA	12	TRBJ2-2	few	CASSEDTGELFF	TGCGCCAGCAGTGAAGACACCGGGGAGCTGTTTTTT
TRBV27	NA	16	TRBJ2-3	few	CASSSTSSARTDTQYF	TGTGCCAGCAGTTCAACATCTAGCGCCCGCACAGATACGCAGTATTTT
TRBV24-1	NA	12	TRBJ2-1	few	CATSDRLNIQFF	TGTGCCACCAGTGATAGGTTAAACATACAGTTCTTC
TRBV7-9	TRBD2	16	TRBJ2-1	NA	CASSASGGLLGREQFF	TGTGCCAGCAGCGCATCGGGAGGGCTCTTAGGCCGTGAGCAGTTCTTC
TRBV7-2	TRBD1	15	TRBJ2-5	NA	CASSPATGVGETQYF	TGTGCCAGCAGCCCAGCGACAGGGGTCGGGGAGACCCAGTACTTC
TRBV29-1	TRBD1	14	TRBJ1-5	few	CSASGGSSNQPQHF	TGCAGCGCCTCAGGGGGCTCGAGCAATCAGCCCCAGCATTTT
TRBV28	NA	12	TRBJ1-1	NA	CASTPDVGRAFF	TGTGCCAGCACTCCGGACGTTGGGCGAGCTTTCTTT
TRBV19	NA	12	TRBJ2-7	NA	CASSIGSREQYF	TGTGCCAGTAGTATCGGCAGTCGGGAGCAGTACTTC
TRBV19	TRBD1	15	TRBJ2-3	few	CASSPRRTGTDTQYF	TGTGCCAGTAGCCCCCGGAGGACAGGGACAGATACGCAGTATTTT
TRBV7-7	NA	13	TRBJ1-5	NA	CASSLGLDQPQHF	TGTGCTAGCAGCTTAGGTCTGGATCAGCCCCAGCATTTT
TRBV5-6	TRBD1	16	TRBJ1-1	NA	CASSFFGTGGNTEAFF	TGTGCCAGCAGCTTCTTCGGGACAGGGGGGAACACTGAAGCTTTCTTT
TRBV7-8	TRBD2	17	TRBJ2-3	NA	CASSRPWAGGLTDTQYF	TGTGCCAGCAGCCGCCCATGGGCGGGAGGCCTAACAGATACGCAGTATTTT
TRBV7-2	NA	11	TRBJ1-2	medium-sized	CASSLEYGYTF	TGTGCCAGCAGCTTAGAGTATGGCTACACCTTC
TRBV6-4	NA	13	TRBJ2-1	NA	CASRKGGPNEQFF	TGTGCCAGCAGAAAAGGAGGGCCCAATGAGCAGTTCTTC
TRBV7-2	NA	13	TRBJ2-7	NA	CASSLLVGNEQYF	TGTGCCAGCAGCCTTCTAGTGGGGAACGAGCAGTACTTC
TRBV11-3	NA	14	TRBJ2-3	few	CASSLDAGTDTQYF	TGTGCCAGCAGCTTAGATGCTGGCACAGATACGCAGTATTTT
TRBV30	TRBD1	16	TRBJ2-1	NA	CAWSASPGTEYNEQFF	TGTGCCTGGAGTGCCTCCCCCGGGACAGAGTACAATGAGCAGTTCTTC
TRBV18	NA	15	TRBJ2-6	NA	CASSPRNSGANVLTF	TGTGCCAGCTCACCACGTAACTCTGGGGCCAACGTCCTGACTTTC
TRBV11-2	NA	14	TRBJ2-5	few	CASSFSGTGETQYF	TGTGCCAGCAGCTTCTCTGGGACTGGCGAGACCCAGTACTTC
TRBV18	NA	12	TRBJ2-3	NA	CASSQGPDTQYF	TGTGCCAGCTCGCAGGGCCCAGATACGCAGTATTTT
TRBV29-1	NA	13	TRBJ1-2	NA	CSVEDGRDYGYTF	TGCAGCGTTGAAGATGGACGGGACTATGGCTACACCTTC
TRBV7-2	NA	14	TRBJ2-7	few	CASSFGQTSYEQYF	TGTGCCAGCAGCTTTGGACAAACTTCCTACGAGCAGTACTTC
TRBV5-4	NA	15	TRBJ1-6	NA	CASSPTGTYNSPLHF	TGTGCCAGCAGCCCGACAGGAACCTATAATTCACCCCTCCACTTT
TRBV20-1	NA	15	TRBJ2-1	once	CSAPGRPSSYNEQFF	TGCAGTGCCCCCGGCAGGCCTAGCTCCTACAATGAGCAGTTCTTC
TRBV7-2	NA	16	TRBJ2-7	NA	CASSLGSSGAAYEQYF	TGTGCCAGCAGCTTAGGGTCCAGCGGTGCGGCTTACGAGCAGTACTTC
TRBV20-1	NA	14	TRBJ2-4	NA	CSASGRLAKNIRYF	TGCAGCGCCTCGGGACGGCTAGCCAAAAACATTCGGTACTTC
TRBV19	NA	16	TRBJ1-4	once	CASSIDLGPSGEKLFF	TGTGCCAGTAGTATAGATCTCGGTCCGTCGGGTGAAAAACTGTTTTTT
TRBV14	NA	13	TRBJ2-1	few	CASSQVRYNEQFF	TGTGCCAGCAGCCAAGTTAGGTACAATGAGCAGTTCTTC
TRBV5-3	NA	16	TRBJ2-7	NA	CASSPNPGTLTYEQYF	TGTGCCAGCAGCCCCAATCCGGGGACCTTAACCTACGAGCAGTACTTC
TRBV18	TRBD2	14	TRBJ2-7	few	CASSSGRAGNEQYF	TGTGCCAGCTCAAGCGGGAGGGCCGGGAACGAGCAGTACTTC
TRBV6-2/TRBV6-3	TRBD2	15	TRBJ2-2	NA	CASSYSGGRAGELFF	TGTGCCAGCAGTTACTCTGGAGGGAGGGCCGGGGAGCTGTTTTTT
TRBV20-1	TRBD2	17	TRBJ2-1	few	CSARSRRAGVSYNEQFF	TGCAGTGCTCGGTCCCGCCGGGCGGGAGTATCCTACAATGAGCAGTTCTTC
TRBV20-1	NA	14	TRBJ1-1	medium-sized	CSASRRFMNTEAFF	TGCAGTGCTAGTCGTCGGTTCATGAACACTGAAGCTTTCTTT
TRBV27	NA	14	TRBJ2-2	NA	CASSLMEATGELFF	TGTGCCAGCAGTTTAATGGAGGCCACCGGGGAGCTGTTTTTT
TRBV2	NA	12	TRBJ2-5	NA	CASKFPGQTQYF	TGTGCCAGCAAATTCCCGGGACAGACCCAGTACTTC